The TCR beta chain described here comes from a study of CD8 T cells in ankylosing spondylitis. Study conclusions and caveats: Peripheral blood held disease-linked clones only at relatively low frequency, and these were CD8+. One TCR beta motif, made up of fewer than 10 highly homologous variants, appeared characteristic of ankylosing spondylitis blood.

This clonotype was picked up many times. Antigen specificity is unknown. TCRdb used MiXCR to reprocess the 5' RACE reads, holding one entry per CDR3 protein. Counted here are about 130,000 distinct CDR3 sequences, about 7% occurring once; the ten biggest clones make up 10% to 15%. The CDR3 length is 16 residues. The germline gives CDR1 SGHRS, CDR2 YFSETQ. Unmatched junction bases numbered 5, after V lost 0 bases and J lost 6 bases. The source of this sequence is a male donor with ankylosing spondylitis or in good health (not recorded which). Sequencing was carried out using blood, either unsorted or a sorted T cell fraction (not recorded which). V usage is TRBV5-1 and J usage is TRBJ2-1, with 11 positions matching TRBD2. CDR3 nucleotide sequence: TGCGCCAGCAGCTTGGATCCTAGCGGGAGGACCAATGAGCAGTTCTTC. This translates into CASSLDPSGRTNEQFF.